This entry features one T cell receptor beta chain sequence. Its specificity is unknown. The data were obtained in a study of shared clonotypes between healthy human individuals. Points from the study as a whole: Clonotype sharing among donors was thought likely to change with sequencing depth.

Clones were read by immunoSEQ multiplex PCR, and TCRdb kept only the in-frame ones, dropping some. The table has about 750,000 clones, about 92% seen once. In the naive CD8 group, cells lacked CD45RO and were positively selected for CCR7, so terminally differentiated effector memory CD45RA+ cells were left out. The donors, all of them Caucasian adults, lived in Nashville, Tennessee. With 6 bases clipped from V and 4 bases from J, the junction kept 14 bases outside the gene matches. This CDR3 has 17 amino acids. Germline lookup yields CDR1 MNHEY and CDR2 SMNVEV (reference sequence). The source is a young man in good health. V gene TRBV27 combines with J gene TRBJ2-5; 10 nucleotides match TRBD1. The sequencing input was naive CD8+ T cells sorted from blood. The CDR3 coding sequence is TGTGCCAGCAGATCAAGTAGACAGGGGGCACGGCGAGAGACCCAGTACTTC. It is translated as CASRSSRQGARRETQYF.